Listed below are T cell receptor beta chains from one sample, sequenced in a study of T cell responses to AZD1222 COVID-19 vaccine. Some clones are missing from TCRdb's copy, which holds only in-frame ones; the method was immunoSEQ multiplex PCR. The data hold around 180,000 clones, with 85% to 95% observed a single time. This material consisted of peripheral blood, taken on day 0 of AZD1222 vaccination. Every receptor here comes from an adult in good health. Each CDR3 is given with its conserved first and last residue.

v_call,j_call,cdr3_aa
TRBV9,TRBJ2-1,CASSVGGSGKRNEQFF
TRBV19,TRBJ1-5,CASRTGVQPQHF
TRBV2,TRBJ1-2,CASSSGQAYGYTF
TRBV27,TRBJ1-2,CATKGLPNYGYTF
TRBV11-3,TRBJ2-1,CASSFGAGEQFF
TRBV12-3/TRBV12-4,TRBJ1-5,CASSSTGNQPQHF
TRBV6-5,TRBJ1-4,CASRWDRGSEKLFF
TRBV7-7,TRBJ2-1,CATRPLAGGPHEQFF
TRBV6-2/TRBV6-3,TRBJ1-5,CASSDRENQPQHF
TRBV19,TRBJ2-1,CASSRSGQTYNEQFF
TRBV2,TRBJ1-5,CASSEAGQGNGPQHF
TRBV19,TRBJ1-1,CASSYGGEFTEAFF
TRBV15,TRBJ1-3,CATSGGGAGNTIYF
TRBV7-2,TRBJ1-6,CASSSTMNSPLHF
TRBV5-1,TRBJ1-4,CASSRRGVENEKLFF
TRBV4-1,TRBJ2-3,CASSHNRLAGGTHTDTQYF
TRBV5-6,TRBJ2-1,CASSLVQAQQFF
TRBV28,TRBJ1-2,CASTSGQSNYGYTF
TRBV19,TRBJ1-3,CASRFDGNTIYF
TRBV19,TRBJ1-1,CASSRTGGGTEAFF
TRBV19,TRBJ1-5,CASSIVGNQPQHF
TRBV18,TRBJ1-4,CASSQAGHEKLFF
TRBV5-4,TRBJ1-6,CASSLKGSLNSPLHF
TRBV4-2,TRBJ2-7,CASSQEPTPSSYEQYF
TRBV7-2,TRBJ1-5,CASRHSDGNQPQHF
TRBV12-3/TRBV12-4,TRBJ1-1,CASCLGGTEAFF
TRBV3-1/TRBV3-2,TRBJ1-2,CASSQDSGYGYTF
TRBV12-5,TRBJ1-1,CASGRLTGPSMNTEAFF
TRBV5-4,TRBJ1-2,CASSLISRDRDLNYGYTF
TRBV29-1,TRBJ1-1,CSVEGRMNTEAFF
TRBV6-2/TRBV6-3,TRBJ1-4,CASSLPGLGNEKLFF
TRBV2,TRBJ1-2,CASSEGNRGSGYTF
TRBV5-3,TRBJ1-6,CARSSSTGGPRTLYNSPLHF
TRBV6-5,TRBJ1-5,CASTDRSGQPQHF
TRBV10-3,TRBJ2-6,CAISSQGASPNVLTF
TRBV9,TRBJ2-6,CASSLSGGAGANVLTF
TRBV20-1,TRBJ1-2,CSARRESGYTF
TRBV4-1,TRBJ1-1,CASSQDSSRSNTEAFF
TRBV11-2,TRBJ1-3,CASSSQTGDTIYF
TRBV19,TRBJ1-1,CASSIADRGTEAFF
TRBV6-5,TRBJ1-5,CASSRSVISNQPQHF
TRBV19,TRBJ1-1,CASSIGGRGTEAFF
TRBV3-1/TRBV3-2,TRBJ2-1,CASSPPGLAFYNEQFF
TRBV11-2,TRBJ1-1,CASSSFKEAFF
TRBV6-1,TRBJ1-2,CASSEGDREIYGYTF
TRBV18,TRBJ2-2,CASSPGPGTGELFF
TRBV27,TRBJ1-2,CASSLQGSGGYTF
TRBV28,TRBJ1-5,CASCQGLQPQHF
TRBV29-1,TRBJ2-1,CSVVGGGTLEQFF
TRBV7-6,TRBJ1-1,CASSRVGVNTEAFF